The clone carrying this T cell receptor (beta chain) appeared a single time. Its antigen is unknown. The PCR was carried out with 60 Vbeta primers and 13 Jbeta primers. Clones were read by immunoSEQ multiplex PCR, and TCRdb kept only the in-frame ones, dropping some. Of over 100,000 clones listed, approximately 77% are singletons. Trimming removed 7 bases at V and 5 bases at J, with 11 bases between. The CDR3 consists of 12 residues. Per germline, CDR1 MNHEY and CDR2 SVGAGI. The source of the sample is a study of cytomegalovirus exposure and HLA in healthy donors. Study outcomes and limitations: Across donors, presence/absence analyses took sequencing depth to be roughly uniform. According to a later analysis, most TCR beta chains associated with CMV appeared HLA-restricted. In an earlier analysis, most TCR beta V segments were productive about 87% or about 30% of the time. Association with HLA alleles at 0.05 false discovery rate was found for 16,951 TCR beta sequences in a later analysis.

This sequence was found in a middle-aged woman in good health and CMV-seronegative. Sequenced material: PBMCs. The chain uses TRBV6-5 and TRBJ1-1; a possible D gene is TRBD1 (5 bases). The CDR3 loop reads CASKRGGTEAFF. The CDR3 DNA sequence: TGTGCCAGCAAACGGGGGGGAACTGAAGCTTTCTTT.